This T cell receptor (beta chain) was retrieved from a study of T cells in Graves' hyperthyroidism and ophthalmopathy. This clonotype was detected once. From approximately 9.5 ml of fresh peripheral blood, PBMCs were isolated. RNA transcripts were the template for amplifying TCR beta CDR3 regions. When the TCR CDR3 underwent first-round RT-PCR, the HTBI primer set was used. MiXCR was run by TCRdb on the multiplex PCR reads, yielding one entry per CDR3 protein. The sample shows 600,000 to 850,000 distinct CDR3 sequences, about 19% of them seen only once. CDR1 is SEHNR, CDR2 FQNEAQ, per germline (reference sequence). The CDR3 loop spans 15 amino acids. V gave up 5 bases and J gave up 6 bases; unmatched junction bases: 8.

Sample: blood. This sequence joins TRBV7-9 and TRBJ2-2; 8 bases map to TRBD1. This clonotype originated in a woman aged 45-59 years with Graves' hyperthyroidism that later progressed to Graves' ophthalmopathy. The CDR3 region is CASSRLTGAAGELFF. CDR3 DNA sequence: TGTGCCAGCAGCCGCCTGACAGGGGCGGCCGGGGAGCTGTTTTTT.